These 24 T cell receptor beta chains originate from one sample sequenced in a study of cytomegalovirus exposure and HLA in healthy donors. Primers included in the PCR were 60 Vbeta and 13 Jbeta primers. Sequencing was performed with immunoSEQ multiplex PCR; in TCRdb, only in-frame clones are kept and a portion is missing. In total, the table holds 130,000 or so clones. The sample was PBMCs. These TCRs come from a woman aged 40 to 55 in good health and CMV-seronegative.

The chain combines TRBV19 with TRBJ2-3; 12 positions match TRBD2. Germline V CDR1 and CDR2: LNHDA, SQIVND (reference sequence). V was pared by 6 bases and J by 6 bases, with 7 bases of the junction left unmatched. The CDR3 runs to 15 residues. The CDR3 sequence: CASRRTSGVGDTQYF. The CDR3 DNA follows: TGTGCCAGTAGACGGACTAGCGGGGTCGGGGATACGCAGTATTTT.

The V call is TRBV15, the J call TRBJ1-5; maybe TRBD1 (6 bases). CDR3 length: 15 amino acids. Germline V gene lookup returns CDR1 LNHNV and CDR2 YYDKDF (reference sequence). V gave up 3 bases and J gave up 7 bases, with 16 bases separating them. Here the CDR3 reads CATSRSGTGKQPQHF. DNA for the CDR3: TGTGCCACCAGCAGGTCAGGCACAGGGAAACAGCCCCAGCATTTT. The full variable domain, with the rest looked up from reference TRBV15 and TRBJ1-5, is DAMVIQNPRYQVTQFGKPVTLSCSQTLNHNVMYWYQQKSSQAPKLLFHYYDKDFNNEADTPDNFQSRRPNTSFCFLDIRSPGLGDTAMYLCATSRSGTGKQPQHFGDGTRLSIL.

V and J are TRBV5-6 and TRBJ1-1; D is unresolved. Looked up from germline, CDR1 is SGHDT and CDR2 is YYEEEE. This CDR3 is 13 amino acids long. V was pared by 0 bases and J by 5 bases, with 8 bases between. The CDR3 DNA is TGTGCCAGCAGCTTGGCAGGTAGAACTGAAGCTTTCTTT. It specifies CASSLAGRTEAFF.

This chain uses TRBV28 with TRBJ1-2, with a tentative D call TRBD1 (5 bases). Trimming shortened V by 2 bases and J by 3 bases, and 7 bases separated the two germline ends. The CDR3 loop spans 13 amino acids. Germline loops: CDR1 MDHEN, CDR2 SYDVKM. The CDR3 protein is CASSLTRDYGYTF. The CDR3 region has the DNA TGTGCCAGCAGTTTAACCAGGGACTATGGCTACACCTTC.

The chain combines TRBV4-3 with TRBJ2-1; 10 bases are shared with TRBD2. CDR1 and CDR2 from the germline V gene are LGHNA and YSLEER. CDR3 length: 19 amino acids. The trim removed 0 bases at V and 3 bases at J, leaving 11 bases unmatched. The CDR3 nucleotides read TGCGCCAGCAGCCAAGATCGTCTCGAAGCGGGGGGGCTCTACAATGAGCAGTTCTTC. This translates into CASSQDRLEAGGLYNEQFF.

The rearrangement uses TRBV10-2 and TRBJ2-1; 10 bases agree with TRBD1. The CDR3 runs 20 residues. Unmatched junction bases numbered 25, after V lost 7 bases and J lost 7 bases. Germline-derived CDR1 and CDR2 are WSHSY and SAAADI. The CDR3 region is CASTFLTGGLTDPARNEQFF. DNA for the CDR3: TGCGCCAGCACCTTCTTGACAGGGGGCTTAACGGATCCCGCTCGGAATGAGCAGTTCTTC.

The V call is TRBV10-3, the J call TRBJ1-6, with D uncertain. The CDR3 consists of 15 residues. CDR1 and CDR2 (germline): ENHRY, SYGVKD. V was shortened by 7 bases and J by 9 bases, with 19 bases between the two germline ends. CDR3 DNA sequence: TGTGCCATCAAAAGAGTCCCCTTAGTCTCTTCACCCCTCCACTTT. It specifies CAIKRVPLVSSPLHF.

This chain joins TRBV6-4 and TRBJ2-2; D not certain. Germline-derived CDR1 and CDR2 are MRHNA and SNTAGT. Trimming removed 6 bases from V and 6 bases from J, with 11 bases in between. The CDR3 sequence is 13 residues long. This chain's CDR3 is CASSVELAGELFF. CDR3 nucleotide sequence: TGTGCCAGCAGCGTAGAACTGGCCGGGGAGCTGTTTTTT.

The J gene is TRBJ1-2, the V gene TRBV5-4; D is possibly TRBD1 (5 bases). CDR3 length: 10 residues. Germline V CDR1 and CDR2: SGHNT, YYREEE (reference sequence). Trimming took off 3 bases at V and 8 bases at J, with 5 bases between the two ends. The CDR3 here is CASSSGGYTF. The CDR3 region has the DNA TGTGCCAGCAGCTCAGGGGGCTACACCTTC.

The chain recombines TRBV5-4 with TRBJ1-1; no firm D call. Trimming cost V 7 bases and J 0 bases, with 7 bases left between them. CDR3 length equals 12 residues. From germline, CDR1 is SGHNT and CDR2 YYREEE (reference sequence). The CDR3 bases are TGTGCCAGCCGGGATCTGAACACTGAAGCTTTCTTT. Translation gives CASRDLNTEAFF.

V usage is TRBV28 and J usage is TRBJ1-2, with a tentative D call TRBD1 (5 bases). This CDR3 comprises 13 residues. CDR1 and CDR2 from the germline V gene are MDHEN and SYDVKM. V gave up 2 bases and J gave up 6 bases, with 10 bases separating them. The CDR3 DNA reads as TGTGCCAGCAGTTTAATGGGGCCGGATGGCTACACCTTC. It codes for CASSLMGPDGYTF.

The chain joins TRBV9 to TRBJ1-1; D is possibly TRBD1 (6 bases). Germline loops: CDR1 SGDLS, CDR2 YYNGEE. The V and J ends lost 3 bases and 7 bases respectively, with 10 bases between them. The CDR3 has 12 residues. The CDR3, as DNA: TGTGCCAGCAGCGGACAGGACGTTGAAGCTTTCTTT. Translated: CASSGQDVEAFF.

V and J are TRBV12-5 and TRBJ1-1, with D maybe TRBD1 (5 bases). Germline loops: CDR1 LGHNT, CDR2 FRNRAP. The CDR3 has 13 residues. V was trimmed by 6 bases and J by 4 bases, leaving 12 bases between them. CDR3 region: CASGPGQGTEAFF. CDR3 nucleotide sequence: TGTGCTAGTGGCCCAGGACAAGGCACTGAAGCTTTCTTT.

V is TRBV7-2 and J is TRBJ2-2, with a weak D call TRBD2 (5 bases). Trimming stripped 2 bases from V and 3 bases from J, with 7 bases between. Germline lookup yields CDR1 SGHTA and CDR2 FQGNSA. The CDR3 has 14 residues. The CDR3 coding sequence is TGTGCCAGCAGCTTAACGGGGTACACCGGGGAGCTGTTTTTT. Translation: CASSLTGYTGELFF.

The chain combines TRBV7-2 with TRBJ1-2; no reliable D call. CDR1 and CDR2 from the germline V gene are SGHTA and FQGNSA. V lost 3 bases to trimming and J lost 4 bases, with 15 bases between them. The CDR3 length is 15 residues. The CDR3 nucleotides read TGTGCCAGCAGCTTCTCTCAGGAGGGATCCTATGGCTACACCTTC. This sequence encodes CASSFSQEGSYGYTF. Together with reference TRBV7-2 and TRBJ1-2, the CDR3 gives the full variable domain: GAGVSQSPSNKVTEKGKDVELRCDPISGHTALYWYRQSLGQGLEFLIYFQGNSAPDKSGLPSDRFSAERTGGSVSTLTIQRTQQEDSAVYLCASSFSQEGSYGYTFGSGTRLTVV.

J is TRBJ2-7 and V is TRBV5-1; 8 bases are shared with TRBD1. This CDR3 has 15 amino acids. CDR1 SGHRS and CDR2 YFSETQ come from the germline V gene. The V gene end was trimmed by 5 bases and the J gene end by 1 base; junction bases not matched to a gene: 8. This chain's CDR3 is CASSEQGARSYEQYF. The CDR3 DNA reads TGCGCCAGCAGTGAGCAGGGGGCCCGGTCCTACGAGCAGTACTTC.

V usage is TRBV15 and J usage is TRBJ2-7; 7 nucleotides align to TRBD1. The CDR3 has 16 amino acids. Trimming at V came to 0 bases and at J to 3 bases, leaving 8 bases not matched to a gene. Germline V gene lookup returns CDR1 LNHNV and CDR2 YYDKDF (reference sequence). In DNA form, the CDR3 reads TGTGCCACCAGCAGAGATAAATGGGACAGCGGCTACGAGCAGTACTTC. Protein product: CATSRDKWDSGYEQYF.

The chain couples TRBV11-2 to TRBJ1-4, with 9 bases identical to TRBD1. V lost 2 bases to trimming and J lost 5 bases; unmatched junction nucleotides: 9. The V gene's germline CDR1 is SGHAT and CDR2 FQNNGV. The CDR3 is 17 residues long. The CDR3 region is CASSLLSSGTGNEKLFF. The CDR3 nucleotides read TGTGCCAGCAGCTTACTGTCATCCGGGACAGGGAATGAAAAACTGTTTTTT.

This chain connects TRBV5-1 to TRBJ2-2; 8 bases map to TRBD2. Looked up from germline, CDR1 is SGHRS and CDR2 is YFSETQ. The CDR3 contains 16 residues. V lost 2 bases and J lost 0; bases outside the gene matches: 3. CDR3 nucleotide sequence: TGCGCCAGCAGCTTTCTAGCGGGTTCGAACACCGGGGAGCTGTTTTTT. This codes for CASSFLAGSNTGELFF. Full variable domain (outside the CDR3, taken from reference TRBV5-1 and TRBJ2-2): KAGVTQTPRYLIKTRGQQVTLSCSPISGHRSVSWYQQTPGQGLQFLFEYFSETQRNKGNFPGRFSGRQFSNSRSEMNVSTLELGDSALYLCASSFLAGSNTGELFFGEGSRLTVL.

This chain connects TRBV5-1 to TRBJ2-2; 7 bases align to TRBD2. J gave up 0 bases and V 7 bases, and 9 bases lay outside the gene matches. The CDR3 runs 16 residues. Germline V gene lookup returns CDR1 SGHRS and CDR2 YFSETQ. The CDR3 spells CASGSPGGTNTGELFF. CDR3 nucleotide sequence: TGCGCCAGCGGGTCCCCGGGGGGAACGAACACCGGGGAGCTGTTTTTT.

The CDR3 sequence is CASSLDDGETEAFF. The CDR3 DNA sequence: TGTGCCAGCAGCTTAGACGACGGGGAAACTGAAGCTTTCTTT. The V gene is TRBV7-9, the J gene TRBJ1-1; D not resolved. The CDR3 runs to 14 residues. V lost 1 base, J lost 5 bases, and 11 bases lay in between. Germline-derived CDR1 and CDR2 are SEHNR and FQNEAQ (reference sequence).

The rearrangement joins TRBV7-2 to TRBJ1-4, with 7 bases aligning to TRBD1. V was clipped by 5 bases and J by 5 bases; unmatched bases: 8. Germline lookup yields CDR1 SGHTA and CDR2 FQGNSA. The CDR3 spans 15 residues. Written as DNA, the CDR3 is TGTGCCAGCAGCCCCCCGGGACAGTGGAATGAAAAACTGTTTTTT. Amino acids: CASSPPGQWNEKLFF.

The chain has TRBV29-1 and TRBJ2-2; 10 bases match TRBD2. J gave up 0 bases and V 1 base, and 8 bases lay outside the gene matches. CDR1 SQVTM and CDR2 ANQGSEA come from the germline V gene. The CDR3 contains 18 residues. CDR3 residues: CSVEAGRLAGANTGELFF. CDR3 DNA sequence: TGCAGCGTTGAAGCGGGAAGGCTAGCGGGGGCGAACACCGGGGAGCTGTTTTTT.

The rearrangement joins TRBV5-1 to TRBJ1-4, with a tentative D call TRBD1 (6 bases). The germline CDR1 and CDR2 sequences are SGHRS and YFSETQ. This CDR3 contains 14 residues. The V end lost 7 bases, the J end lost 6 bases, and 16 bases lay between the germline ends. CDR3 residues: CASATGGQDEKLFF. Written as DNA, the CDR3 is TGCGCCAGCGCCACCGGGGGGCAGGATGAAAAACTGTTTTTT.